Here is one TCR beta chain with its context. Generated by immunoSEQ multiplex PCR, the TCRdb table keeps only in-frame clones and is missing some. The sample holds tens of thousands of clones, 88% seen once. This sample is part of a study of T cell changes during pregnancy in multiple sclerosis. After removal of 0 bases from V and 7 bases from J, the junction contained 6 bases not matched to a gene. The CDR3 consists of 15 residues. CDR1 is SGDLS, CDR2 YYNGEE, per germline. V usage is TRBV9 and J usage is TRBJ2-1; TRBD2 agrees at 8 bases. This TCR was sampled from a female donor in good health, enrolled as a control in a pregnancy study. The input for sequencing was CD8+ T cells from peripheral blood mononuclear cells, taken after pregnancy. For the CDR3, the DNA is TGTGCCAGCAGCGTAGGCCCGGGGGGGATTAATGAGCAGTTCTTC. It encodes CASSVGPGGINEQFF.